The rows below give T cell receptor beta chains drawn from one sample of a study of T cells after yellow fever vaccination. A single record per CDR3 protein comes from TCRdb applying MiXCR to the 5' RACE reads. The table shows 60,000 to 95,000 distinct CDR3 sequences, with around 7% occurring only once. Sequenced material: CD8+ T cells sorted from PBMCs, taken 10 to 11 days after the first yellow fever vaccination. The receptors originated from a man younger than 35 who received the YFV17D yellow fever vaccine. Each CDR3 is given with its conserved first and last residue. A D gene is named only where the DNA matches it firmly. Clone size is given for some rows only: seen once, a few or many times, or a class if the clone is expanded.

clone size | D gene | CDR3 length | J gene | V gene | CDR3 protein | CDR3 DNA
many | . | 17 | TRBJ2-5 | TRBV12-5 | CASGLVPLASSLETQYF | TGTGCTAGTGGTTTGGTCCCACTAGCCTCGTCCTTGGAGACCCAGTACTTC
many | . | 12 | TRBJ1-1 | TRBV29-1 | CSVEILDTEAFF | TGCAGCGTGGAAATCCTTGACACTGAAGCTTTCTTT
many | . | 16 | TRBJ2-7 | TRBV29-1 | CSVESDSGTGWDEQYF | TGCAGCGTTGAAAGCGACTCCGGGACGGGGTGGGACGAGCAGTACTTC
few | TRBD2 | 17 | TRBJ2-5 | TRBV27 | CASSFFFPSGVNETQYF | TGTGCCAGCAGTTTCTTCTTCCCTAGCGGGGTGAATGAGACCCAGTACTTC
. | . | 17 | TRBJ1-2 | TRBV4-3 | CASSQDTQARRGYGYTF | TGCGCCAGCAGCCAAGATACGCAGGCTCGACGGGGCTATGGCTACACCTTC
few | TRBD1 | 13 | TRBJ1-1 | TRBV3-1 | CASGQGGDTEAFF | TGTGCCAGTGGACAGGGAGGGGACACTGAAGCTTTCTTT
. | . | 14 | TRBJ2-3 | TRBV6-2/TRBV6-3 | CASSYRDISDTQYF | TGTGCCAGCAGTTACCGGGACATATCAGATACGCAGTATTTT
few | TRBD1 | 17 | TRBJ2-1 | TRBV5-1 | CASSAGVWTGKKNEQFF | TGCGCCAGCAGCGCTGGCGTTTGGACAGGGAAGAAAAATGAGCAGTTCTTC
many | TRBD1 | 12 | TRBJ1-1 | TRBV5-4 | CASSRQGNEAFF | TGTGCCAGCAGCCGACAGGGGAATGAAGCTTTCTTT
many | TRBD1 | 14 | TRBJ2-2 | TRBV10-3 | CAIRGTVSTGELFF | TGTGCCATCAGAGGGACAGTGAGTACCGGGGAGCTGTTTTTT
many | TRBD1 | 14 | TRBJ1-2 | TRBV28 | CASSLRGDSYGYTF | TGTGCCAGCAGTTTAAGGGGGGACAGTTATGGCTACACCTTC